What follows are 20 T cell receptor beta chains derived from one specimen sequenced in a study of blood T cells in healthy people across ages. PCR was performed a second time for roughly 7 to 12 cycles using a sample-barcoded 5' primer and a J-beta primer mix. Using its own MiXCR run on the 5' RACE reads, TCRdb lists one record per CDR3 protein. The sample includes 800,000 to 900,000 distinct CDR3 sequences, approximately 65% of them seen just once. The source material was blood. These receptors all stem from a young man in good health.

The rearrangement joins TRBV5-1 to TRBJ1-1, with D perhaps TRBD1 (6 bases). Germline assignment: CDR1 SGHRS and CDR2 YFSETQ. Trimming removed 5 bases at V and 0 bases at J, with 14 bases between. This CDR3 has 15 amino acids. This CDR3 is CASRSTGTMNTEAFF. The DNA of the CDR3 is TGCGCCAGCAGATCCACCGGGACAATGAACACTGAAGCTTTCTTT.

V usage is TRBV14 and J usage is TRBJ2-1; D ambiguous. The end of the DNA aligns better with TRBJ2-7, so the J call may be wrong. The CDR3 extends over 14 amino acids. Germline CDR1 is SGHDN and CDR2 is FVKESK. For the CDR3, the DNA is TGTGCCAGCAGCCAGACGGTTCCCTACAATGAGCAGTACTTC. Protein sequence: CASSQTVPYNEQYF.

The chain uses TRBV12-3 or TRBV12-4 and TRBJ2-1; a weak D match, TRBD2 (7 bases). The CDR3 extends over 14 amino acids. Trimming removed 7 bases from V and 6 bases from J, with 16 bases in between. In nucleotides, the CDR3 is TGTGCCAGCACCCAACTGGGGGGGCTCAATGAGCAGTTCTTC. Translated, it gives CASTQLGGLNEQFF.

The V gene is TRBV4-2, the J gene TRBJ1-2; 7 positions match TRBD1. The J segment lost 6 bases and the V segment lost 7 bases, leaving 11 bases of the junction unmatched. Germline V gene sequence: CDR1 LGHNA, CDR2 YNFKEQ. The CDR3 covers 14 residues. CDR3 nucleotide sequence: TGTGCCAGCACTTACGACAGGGCGTCTGATGGCTACACCTTC. Protein product: CASTYDRASDGYTF.

This clonotype has only a few counts. V usage is TRBV7-9 and J usage is TRBJ2-1, with D possibly being TRBD2 (7 bases). The CDR3 runs 14 residues. Germline V CDR1 and CDR2: SEHNR, FQNEAQ (reference sequence). The CDR3 nucleotides are TGTGCGACTTTGGGGGGGCTACCTATCAATGAGCAGTTCTTC. Translating gives CATLGGLPINEQFF.

This sequence joins TRBV7-3 and TRBJ2-3; D is perhaps TRBD1 or TRBD2 (6 bases each). The CDR3 loop spans 16 amino acids. Germline loops: CDR1 SGHTA, CDR2 FQGTGA. V dropped 1 base and J dropped 2 bases, with 13 bases sitting between them. The CDR3 region has the DNA TGTGCCAGCAGCTTAATCGTGGGGGGCAACACAGATACGCAGTATTTT. It specifies CASSLIVGGNTDTQYF.

This clonotype was counted a few times. V and J are TRBV29-1 and TRBJ2-4; perhaps TRBD2 as D (6 bases). V was shortened by 0 bases and J by 13 bases, with 13 bases between the two germline ends. In germline, CDR1 is SQVTM, CDR2 ANQGSEA. The CDR3 covers 12 residues. The CDR3 reads CSVEEAEGKQYF. CDR3 nucleotide sequence: TGCAGCGTTGAAGAGGCGGAGGGTAAGCAGTACTTC.

This clonotype has just a few counts. The rearrangement joins TRBV6-2 or TRBV6-3 to TRBJ2-1; 9 bases are shared with TRBD2. Germline CDR1 is MNHEY and CDR2 is SVGEGT. This CDR3 comprises 18 residues. With V trimmed by 2 bases and J by 5 bases, 13 bases remained unmatched. In DNA, the CDR3 is TGTGCCAGCAGTTACGCCGGTTTGCGGGGGGGCCCGAACAATGAGCAGTTCTTC. Encoded protein: CASSYAGLRGGPNNEQFF.

This clonotype was seen a handful of times. This chain joins TRBV5-1 and TRBJ2-3, with D perhaps TRBD2 (6 bases). The CDR3 spans 16 residues. Germline CDR1 reads SGHRS; CDR2 reads YFSETQ. V was clipped by 0 bases and J by 0 bases, with 11 bases between them. CDR3: CASSLAGGASTDTQYF. The CDR3 DNA is TGCGCCAGCAGCTTGGCAGGCGGGGCTAGCACAGATACGCAGTATTTT.

This clonotype was seen only a few times. The V and J genes are TRBV20-1 and TRBJ2-7; D tentatively fits TRBD1 or TRBD2 (5 bases each). Germline V gives CDR1 DFQATT, CDR2 SNEGSKA (reference sequence). CDR3 length equals 16 residues. With 0 bases removed from V and 4 bases from J, the gap between germline ends came to 19 bases. The CDR3 region is CSAREGDGDGQYEQYF. DNA for the CDR3: TGCAGTGCTAGAGAGGGGGACGGGGACGGCCAATACGAGCAGTACTTC.

The rearrangement uses TRBV27 and TRBJ2-1, with no clear D. Germline V gene sequence: CDR1 MNHEY, CDR2 SMNVEV (reference sequence). The CDR3 spans 15 residues. With 6 bases removed from V and 0 bases from J, the gap between germline ends came to 12 bases. The CDR3 region is CASSHELSSYNEQFF. For the CDR3, the DNA is TGTGCCAGCAGCCACGAGTTGAGCTCCTACAATGAGCAGTTCTTC.

V is TRBV12-3 or TRBV12-4 and J is TRBJ2-1; 7 bases align to TRBD2. With V trimmed by 2 bases and J by 2 bases, 6 bases remained unmatched. The CDR3 runs 16 residues. CDR3 DNA sequence: TGTGCCAGCAGTTTAAGTGGGGGGGATACCTACAATGAGCAGTTCTTC. Encoded protein: CASSLSGGDTYNEQFF.

The chain combines TRBV3-1 with TRBJ2-5, with 9 bases aligning to TRBD1. The CDR3 runs 17 residues. CDR1 is LGHDT and CDR2 is YNNKEL in the germline V gene (reference sequence). Losses at the gene ends were 1 base for V and 3 bases for J; bases not matched to a gene: 9. The CDR3 reads CASSQGQGGNREETQYF. The CDR3, as DNA: TGTGCCAGCAGCCAAGGACAGGGGGGTAACCGGGAAGAGACCCAGTACTTC.

The chain has TRBV14 and TRBJ2-1; D is unclear. The CDR3 consists of 16 residues. Germline CDR1 reads SGHDN; CDR2 reads FVKESK. Trimming shortened V by 1 base and J by 0 bases, and 10 bases separated the two germline ends. CDR3 bases: TGTGCCAGCAGCCAAGGAGTTTACGGCTCCTACAATGAGCAGTTCTTC. Its translation is CASSQGVYGSYNEQFF.

This clonotype was detected only a few times. The chain couples TRBV6-5 to TRBJ2-1; the D gene is possibly TRBD2 (6 bases). The CDR3 is 12 amino acids. The V end was cut by 6 bases, the J end by 10 bases, with 13 bases between. Germline loops: CDR1 MNHEY, CDR2 SVGAGI. CDR3 coding DNA: TGTGCCAGCAGAAAACTAGCTGGGGAGCAGTTCTTC. This translates into CASRKLAGEQFF.

This clonotype was counted between two and nine times. V usage is TRBV7-2 and J usage is TRBJ2-1; D is ambiguous. CDR1 is SGHTA and CDR2 is FQGNSA in the germline V gene. The CDR3 has 13 residues. V was trimmed by 5 bases and J by 7 bases, leaving 12 bases between them. The CDR3 sequence is CASSLIIRNEQFF. The CDR3 nucleotides read TGTGCCAGCAGCCTGATCATTCGTAATGAGCAGTTCTTC.

The V gene is TRBV4-2, the J gene TRBJ1-4; TRBD1 aligns across 7 bases. The CDR3 length is 15 residues. V lost 1 base to trimming and J lost 8 bases; unmatched junction nucleotides: 7. Germline V CDR1 and CDR2: LGHNA, YNFKEQ. CDR3 coding DNA: TGTGCCAGCAGCCAAGTAAACGCAGGGGGAGAAAAACTGTTTTTT. Translating it yields CASSQVNAGGEKLFF.

The chain recombines TRBV28 with TRBJ2-7; D is tentatively TRBD1 or TRBD2 (5 bases each). Trimming cost V 4 bases and J 3 bases, with 16 bases left between them. The CDR3 contains 15 residues. CDR1 MDHEN and CDR2 SYDVKM come from the germline V gene. CDR3 residues: CASSWAGERGYEQYF. The CDR3 DNA sequence: TGTGCCAGCAGTTGGGCCGGGGAAAGGGGCTACGAGCAGTACTTC.

The V call is TRBV21-1, the J call TRBJ2-3. TRBV21-1 is a recognized pseudogene. The CDR3 totals 16 residues. Written as DNA, the CDR3 is TGTGCCAGCAGCGGGGTGTGGGAAGTGGATATAGATACGCAGTATTTT. Protein sequence: CASSGVWEVDIDTQYF.

The rearrangement links TRBV18 to TRBJ2-3, with 7 nucleotides matching TRBD1. Looked up from germline, CDR1 is KGHSH and CDR2 is LQKENI. The CDR3 consists of 16 residues. With 1 base clipped from V and 2 bases from J, the junction kept 6 bases outside the gene matches. CDR3 coding DNA: TGTGCCAGCTCACCACGACAGGGTTCAATCACAGATACGCAGTATTTT. Protein: CASSPRQGSITDTQYF. Using reference TRBV18 and TRBJ2-3 for the parts outside the CDR3, the full variable domain is NAGVMQNPRHLVRRRGQEARLRCSPMKGHSHVYWYRQLPEEGLKFMVYLQKENIIDESGMPKERFSAEFPKEGPSILRIQQVVRGDSAAYFCASSPRQGSITDTQYFGPGTRLTVL.